One sample yielded the 10 T cell receptor beta chains listed below, sequenced in a study of T cell changes during pregnancy in multiple sclerosis. Produced via immunoSEQ multiplex PCR; TCRdb's table is partial and in-frame only. The table includes about 31,000 clones, about nine tenths detected once. Here the sequenced sample was CD8+ T cells from peripheral blood mononuclear cells, taken in the second trimester of pregnancy. The receptors derive from a female donor with multiple sclerosis, enrolled in a pregnancy study.

Details on this clone: The same CDR3 arises from other DNA sequences in this sample as well. The chain joins TRBV6-5 to TRBJ2-1, with D unresolved. The CDR3 runs 12 residues. Deletions cut 5 bases from V and 5 bases from J, with 7 bases between. Germline V gene sequence: CDR1 MNHEY, CDR2 SVGAGI. The DNA for the CDR3 is TGTGCCAGCAGTCCCGACAACAATGAGCAGTTCTTC. It encodes CASSPDNNEQFF.

CDR3 DNA sequence: TGCAGCGTTGTGGTTACTACCGAGCAGTACTTC. Residues: CSVVVTTEQYF. This sequence joins TRBV29-1 and TRBJ2-7; D ambiguous. V shed 4 bases and J shed 6 bases, with 10 bases lying between them. The CDR3 is 11 amino acids. Germline V lookup: CDR1 SQVTM, CDR2 ANQGSEA.

The J gene is TRBJ2-1, the V gene TRBV6-6; TRBD2 matches 14 bases. This CDR3 is 16 amino acids long. V was pared by 2 bases and J by 8 bases, with 5 bases of the junction left unmatched. Germline CDR1 is MNHNY and CDR2 is SVGAGI (reference sequence). CDR3 sequence (DNA): TGTGCCAGCAGTTACGGGACTAGCGGGAGAGGGGATGAGCAGTTCTTC. As protein: CASSYGTSGRGDEQFF.

The rearrangement uses TRBV4-1 and TRBJ2-4; TRBD2 matches at 7 bases. V gave up 5 bases and J gave up 8 bases; unmatched junction bases: 3. Germline loops: CDR1 MGHRA, CDR2 YSYEKL. The CDR3 length is 12 residues. The CDR3 sequence is CASSYREDIQYF. CDR3 DNA: TGCGCCAGCAGCTATCGGGAGGACATTCAGTACTTC.

This chain links TRBV4-3 with TRBJ2-2; 8 bases align to TRBD2. The CDR3 totals 17 residues. The germline V gene has CDR1 LGHNA and CDR2 YSLEER. V lost 0 bases to trimming and J lost 6 bases; unmatched junction nucleotides: 9. The CDR3: CASSQDYSGTVSGELFF. In DNA form, the CDR3 reads TGCGCCAGCAGCCAAGATTATAGCGGGACTGTATCCGGGGAGCTGTTTTTT.

This sequence joins TRBV27 and TRBJ1-5, with D possibly matching TRBD1 (5 bases). This CDR3 has 14 residues. The V gene lost 3 bases and the J gene lost 3 bases, with 9 bases spanning the gap. Germline CDR1 is MNHEY and CDR2 is SMNVEV (reference sequence). The CDR3 DNA follows: TGTGCCAGCAGTTTGGGGCAGATCAATCAGCCCCAGCATTTT. Its translation is CASSLGQINQPQHF.

CDR3 nucleotide sequence: TGTGCCAGCAGTGAAGCCTTAGCAGGGGGAATCGGAAACACCATATATTTT. This encodes CASSEALAGGIGNTIYF. V and J are TRBV6-1 and TRBJ1-3, with TRBD1 identical over 7 bases. Trimming cost V 0 bases and J 4 bases; bases outside gene matches: 9. Germline V gene sequence: CDR1 MNHNS, CDR2 SASEGT. This CDR3 comprises 17 residues.

V is TRBV28 and J is TRBJ2-5, with a weak D call TRBD2 (6 bases). The germline V and J ends were trimmed by 5 bases and 2 bases, with 6 bases remaining between them. CDR3 length equals 12 residues. Germline-derived CDR1 and CDR2 are MDHEN and SYDVKM. CDR3 nucleotides: TGTGCCAGCAGTGGGACTCAAGAGACCCAGTACTTC. It specifies CASSGTQETQYF.

This clone was counted between two and nine times. This chain connects TRBV9 to TRBJ2-7, with unresolved D. Germline V CDR1 and CDR2: SGDLS, YYNGEE. The ends were cut back, 2 bases at V and 6 bases at J, with 15 bases in the middle. The CDR3 covers 14 residues. The CDR3 loop reads CASSVGFSPLEQYF. CDR3 DNA: TGTGCCAGCAGCGTGGGCTTCAGTCCACTCGAGCAGTACTTC.

There are a few counts of this clone. The J gene is TRBJ1-1, the V gene TRBV5-1; tentatively, D is TRBD1 (5 bases). The CDR3 is 11 amino acids. The germline gives CDR1 SGHRS, CDR2 YFSETQ. V was pared by 0 bases and J by 8 bases, with 5 bases between. The CDR3 loop is CASSLGQEAFF. CDR3 nucleotides: TGCGCCAGCAGCTTGGGACAGGAAGCTTTCTTT.